The rows below give T cell receptor beta chains drawn from one sample of a study of shared clonotypes between healthy human individuals. Clones were read by immunoSEQ multiplex PCR, and TCRdb kept only the in-frame ones, dropping some. Among fewer than 1.6 million clones listed, around 98.5% were seen once. Specimen: naive CD4+ T cells sorted from blood. These receptors were taken from a man aged 30 to 45 in good health. CDR3s include the opening cysteine and the closing phenylalanine or tryptophan. Fields, in order: V gene, D gene, J gene, clone size, CDR3 protein, CDR3 DNA. A D gene is named only where the DNA matches it firmly. Clone size, where shown, is once, few, many, or a class for clones that have expanded.

V: TRBV6-5
D: -
J: TRBJ1-3
size: -
CDR3: CASSYSIRGRRNTIYF
DNA: TGTGCCAGCAGTTACTCGATACGGGGGCGACGGAACACCATATATTTT

V: TRBV4-1
D: -
J: TRBJ1-5
size: -
CDR3: CASSGGSVNQPQHF
DNA: TGCGCCAGCAGCGGAGGGTCCGTAAATCAGCCCCAGCATTTT

V: TRBV6-5
D: -
J: TRBJ1-5
size: -
CDR3: CASSSLGSNQPQHF
DNA: TGTGCCAGCAGTTCTTTAGGTAGCAATCAGCCCCAGCATTTT

V: TRBV18
D: -
J: TRBJ1-5
size: -
CDR3: CASSPGGLAQPQHF
DNA: TGTGCCAGCTCACCAGGGGGTTTGGCGCAGCCCCAGCATTTT

V: TRBV28
D: -
J: TRBJ2-7
size: once
CDR3: CASSFLGAYEQYF
DNA: TGTGCCAGCAGTTTTTTAGGGGCCTACGAGCAGTACTTC

V: TRBV10-3
D: -
J: TRBJ1-1
size: -
CDR3: CAISPLGGQEEAFF
DNA: TGTGCCATCAGCCCTCTCGGGGGCCAGGAGGAAGCTTTCTTT

V: TRBV18
D: TRBD1
J: TRBJ2-4
size: -
CDR3: CASSPPPGQGGKNIQYF
DNA: TGTGCCAGCTCACCACCCCCGGGACAGGGAGGCAAAAACATTCAGTACTTC

V: TRBV6-5
D: TRBD2
J: TRBJ2-1
size: -
CDR3: CASSLAGGPNSEQFF
DNA: TGTGCCAGCAGTCTAGCGGGAGGGCCCAATAGTGAGCAGTTCTTC

V: TRBV5-1
D: -
J: TRBJ1-1
size: -
CDR3: CASSLVRGTEAFF
DNA: TGCGCCAGCAGCTTGGTTCGGGGAACTGAAGCTTTCTTT

V: TRBV29-1
D: -
J: TRBJ2-7
size: -
CDR3: CSVVTVYEQYF
DNA: TGCAGCGTTGTAACAGTCTACGAGCAGTACTTC

V: TRBV28
D: -
J: TRBJ2-7
size: -
CDR3: CASSSPSETYEQYF
DNA: TGTGCCAGCAGTTCGCCTAGCGAGACCTACGAGCAGTACTTC

V: TRBV7-9
D: -
J: TRBJ1-1
size: -
CDR3: CASSITGNTEAFF
DNA: TGTGCCAGCAGCATAACAGGGAACACTGAAGCTTTCTTT

V: TRBV25-1
D: -
J: TRBJ2-7
size: -
CDR3: CATRGASSYEQYF
DNA: TGTGCCACCCGGGGGGCGAGCTCCTACGAGCAGTACTTC

V: TRBV11-2
D: -
J: TRBJ1-3
size: -
CDR3: CASSPRIGGNTIYF
DNA: TGTGCCAGCAGCCCGCGGATCGGGGGAAACACCATATATTTT

V: TRBV28
D: -
J: TRBJ2-2
size: -
CDR3: CASSHLGSRGGELFF
DNA: TGTGCCAGCAGTCACTTGGGGAGCAGGGGCGGGGAGCTGTTTTTT

V: TRBV7-2
D: -
J: TRBJ2-7
size: -
CDR3: CASSLAPWGSAQYF
DNA: TGTGCCAGCAGCTTAGCGCCCTGGGGGTCTGCGCAGTACTTC

V: TRBV10-3
D: -
J: TRBJ2-2
size: once
CDR3: CAINLDRTGELFF
DNA: TGTGCCATCAACCTTGACAGAACCGGGGAGCTGTTTTTT

V: TRBV5-4
D: TRBD1
J: TRBJ1-4
size: -
CDR3: CASSRRQGSEKLFF
DNA: TGTGCCAGCAGCCGTCGACAGGGAAGTGAAAAACTGTTTTTT

V: TRBV11-2
D: TRBD1
J: TRBJ1-1
size: -
CDR3: CASSLVPRRGLNTEAFF
DNA: TGTGCCAGCAGCTTAGTTCCGCGTAGGGGGCTGAACACTGAAGCTTTCTTT

V: TRBV20-1
D: -
J: TRBJ2-7
size: -
CDR3: CSASEAYEQYF
DNA: TGCAGTGCTAGCGAGGCCTACGAGCAGTACTTC

V: TRBV7-2
D: TRBD1
J: TRBJ1-5
size: -
CDR3: CASSLKTGVQPQHF
DNA: TGTGCCAGCAGCTTAAAAACAGGGGTTCAGCCCCAGCATTTT

V: TRBV5-4
D: -
J: TRBJ1-1
size: -
CDR3: CASSLELGTEAFF
DNA: TGTGCCAGCAGCCTGGAGTTAGGGACTGAAGCTTTCTTT

V: TRBV5-6
D: -
J: TRBJ1-2
size: -
CDR3: CASSLAAGNGYTF
DNA: TGTGCCAGCAGCTTGGCCGCGGGGAATGGCTACACCTTC

V: TRBV11-2
D: TRBD2
J: TRBJ2-5
size: -
CDR3: CASRTLTGTRETQYF
DNA: TGTGCCAGCAGAACACTAACCGGGACTAGGGAGACCCAGTACTTC

V: TRBV30
D: -
J: TRBJ1-5
size: -
CDR3: CAWSVGGPGNQPQHF
DNA: TGTGCCTGGAGTGTCGGGGGGCCAGGGAATCAGCCCCAGCATTTT

V: TRBV9
D: -
J: TRBJ2-5
size: -
CDR3: CASSVGTGPTRVETQYF
DNA: TGTGCCAGCAGCGTAGGAACGGGACCCACCCGAGTCGAGACCCAGTACTTC

V: TRBV6-6
D: -
J: TRBJ1-3
size: -
CDR3: CASGHGGAGNTIYF
DNA: TGTGCCAGCGGTCACGGGGGTGCTGGAAACACCATATATTTT

V: TRBV21-1
D: -
J: TRBJ2-4
size: -
CDR3: CASSNKERKGAKNIQYF
DNA: TGTGCCAGCAGCAATAAGGAGCGGAAGGGGGCCAAAAACATTCAGTACTTC

V: TRBV9
D: TRBD2
J: TRBJ2-3
size: -
CDR3: CASNEGLAGDTQYF
DNA: TGTGCCAGCAACGAGGGACTAGCGGGAGATACGCAGTATTTT

V: TRBV19
D: TRBD1
J: TRBJ1-2
size: -
CDR3: CASSDRINYGYTF
DNA: TGTGCCAGTTCGGACAGGATAAACTATGGCTACACCTTC

V: TRBV9
D: -
J: TRBJ2-5
size: -
CDR3: CASSPGASGAAQETQYF
DNA: TGTGCCAGCAGCCCGGGGGCTAGCGGAGCGGCCCAAGAGACCCAGTACTTC